The present T cell receptor (beta chain) was sequenced within a study of beta chain features in type 1 diabetes. Study-wide background: Healthy donors, compared against patients, showed similar age, gender and cell yields. The examined sorted cells totaled 107,917,701 across samples. Whole-study results and caveats: Compared to healthy donors, patients appeared to have naive, central memory and Treg TCRB repertoires that were more alike.

The CDR3 has 16 residues. Germline CDR1 SGHDT, CDR2 YYEEEE. Trimming stripped 0 bases from V and 2 bases from J, with 12 bases between. This clone was found a few times. Its cognate antigen is unknown. Isolation of CD4+ naive, central memory, regulatory and stem cell-like memory cells was achieved by sorting via CD45RO/CCR7/CD25/CD127/CD95/CD27. Expressed TCRB transcripts were sequenced, since all the RNA that had been isolated was reverse transcribed. Assay: immunoSEQ multiplex PCR; the TCRdb copy retains only in-frame clones and omits some. The table records approximately 160,000 clones, about 8.1% of them present only once.

Input material: central memory CD4+ T cells from blood. This clonotype originated in a man aged 18 to 29 in good health. This chain links TRBV5-6 with TRBJ1-3; D possibly corresponds to TRBD1 (5 bases). The CDR3 loop reads CASSLVRLGAGNTIYF. CDR3 nucleotide sequence: TGTGCCAGCAGCTTGGTGAGATTAGGGGCTGGAAACACCATATATTTT.